This TCR beta chain stems from a study of T cell responses to AZD1222 COVID-19 vaccine. General study points: Breadth and depth of Spike-specific TCRs rose after two AZD1222 doses.

Notes on this clone: Its antigen is undetermined.

Repertoires were generated with immunoSEQ multiplex PCR, while TCRdb's copy carries only in-frame clones and drops some. The table shows roughly 75,000 clones, with 84% occurring only once. The CDR3 runs 14 residues. Germline-derived CDR1 and CDR2 are MNHNS and SASEGT. The trim removed 3 bases at V and 7 bases at J, leaving 6 bases unmatched. The receptor comes from an adult in good health. V is TRBV6-1 and J is TRBJ1-5; 7 bases are a match to TRBD1. The sample in question was peripheral blood, obtained on day 0 of AZD1222 vaccination. The CDR3 nucleotides are TGTGCCAGCAGTGAGGGGGCAGGGGGACAGCCCCAGCATTTT. Protein product: CASSEGAGGQPQHF.